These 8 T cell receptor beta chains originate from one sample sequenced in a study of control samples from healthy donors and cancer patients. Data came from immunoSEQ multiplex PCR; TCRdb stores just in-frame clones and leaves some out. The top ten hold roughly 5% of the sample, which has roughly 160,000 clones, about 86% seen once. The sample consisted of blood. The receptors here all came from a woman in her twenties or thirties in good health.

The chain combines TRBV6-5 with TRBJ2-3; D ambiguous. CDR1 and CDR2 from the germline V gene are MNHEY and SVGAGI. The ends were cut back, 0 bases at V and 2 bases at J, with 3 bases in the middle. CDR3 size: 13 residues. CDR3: CASSYSPTDTQYF. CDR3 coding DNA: TGTGCCAGCAGTTACTCGCCCACAGATACGCAGTATTTT.

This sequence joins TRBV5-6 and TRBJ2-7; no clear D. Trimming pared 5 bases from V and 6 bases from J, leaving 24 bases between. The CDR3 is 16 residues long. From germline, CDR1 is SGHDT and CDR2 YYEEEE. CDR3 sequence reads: CASRSPRKSDWGEQYF. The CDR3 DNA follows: TGTGCCAGCAGGTCCCCGAGGAAGTCTGACTGGGGCGAGCAGTACTTC.

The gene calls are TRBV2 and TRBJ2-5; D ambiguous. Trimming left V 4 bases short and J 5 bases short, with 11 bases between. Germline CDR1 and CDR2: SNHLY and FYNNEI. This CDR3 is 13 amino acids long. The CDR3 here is CASSVSPRETQYF. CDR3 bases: TGTGCCAGCAGTGTGTCCCCCCGGGAGACCCAGTACTTC.

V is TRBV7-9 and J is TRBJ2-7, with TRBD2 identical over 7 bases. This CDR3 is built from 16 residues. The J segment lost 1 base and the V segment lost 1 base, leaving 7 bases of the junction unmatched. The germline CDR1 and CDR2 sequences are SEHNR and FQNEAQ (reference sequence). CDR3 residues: CASSLGWRENSYEQYF. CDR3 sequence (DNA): TGTGCCAGCAGCTTAGGGTGGCGGGAGAATTCCTACGAGCAGTACTTC.

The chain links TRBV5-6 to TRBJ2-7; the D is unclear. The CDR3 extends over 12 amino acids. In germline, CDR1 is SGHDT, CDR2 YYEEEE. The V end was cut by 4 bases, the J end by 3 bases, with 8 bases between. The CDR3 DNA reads TGTGCCAGCAGCCGGCGGAACTACGAGCAGTACGTC. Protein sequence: CASSRRNYEQYV.

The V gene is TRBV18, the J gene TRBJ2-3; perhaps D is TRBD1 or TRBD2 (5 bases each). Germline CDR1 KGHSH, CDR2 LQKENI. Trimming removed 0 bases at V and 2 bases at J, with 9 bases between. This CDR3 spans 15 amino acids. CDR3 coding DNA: TGTGCCAGCTCACCACCGGGACGGGACACAGATACGCAGTATTTT. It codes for CASSPPGRDTDTQYF. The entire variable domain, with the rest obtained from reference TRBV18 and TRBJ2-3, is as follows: NAGVMQNPRHLVRRRGQEARLRCSPMKGHSHVYWYRQLPEEGLKFMVYLQKENIIDESGMPKERFSAEFPKEGPSILRIQQVVRGDSAAYFCASSPPGRDTDTQYFGPGTRLTVL.

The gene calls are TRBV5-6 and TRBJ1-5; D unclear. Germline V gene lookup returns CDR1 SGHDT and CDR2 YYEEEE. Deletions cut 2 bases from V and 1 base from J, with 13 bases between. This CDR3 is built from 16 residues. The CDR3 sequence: CASSFSQEGSNQPQHF. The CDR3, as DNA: TGTGCCAGCAGCTTCTCTCAGGAAGGGAGCAATCAGCCCCAGCATTTT.

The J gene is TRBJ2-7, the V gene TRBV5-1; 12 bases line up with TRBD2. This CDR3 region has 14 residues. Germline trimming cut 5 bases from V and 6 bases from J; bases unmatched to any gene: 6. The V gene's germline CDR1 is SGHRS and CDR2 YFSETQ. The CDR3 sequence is CASRTTSGSSEQYF. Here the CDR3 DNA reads TGCGCCAGCAGAACGACTAGCGGGAGTTCCGAGCAGTACTTC.